These 19 T cell receptor beta chains were sequenced from one sample in a study of shared clonotypes between healthy human individuals. Data came from immunoSEQ multiplex PCR; TCRdb stores just in-frame clones and leaves some out. The sample yields more than 2,000,000 clones, over 90% seen once. Sequencing used naive CD4+ T cells from PBMCs. Subset: CD45RA+ positively selected. The receptors were sampled from a young man in good health. Some clones in this sample may be carry-over from other donors' samples.

As for this clone: Different DNA sequences within this sample yield the same CDR3. The V gene is TRBV18, the J gene TRBJ2-3; D not resolved. From germline, CDR1 is KGHSH and CDR2 LQKENI. The CDR3 length is 13 residues. Between the trimmed V and J ends, which lost 0 bases and 2 bases, there was a span of 3 bases. The CDR3 here is CASSPPSTDTQYF. CDR3 sequence (DNA): TGTGCCAGCTCACCACCTTCCACAGATACGCAGTATTTT.

The CDR3 DNA reads as TGTGCCAGCAGCTTAGCAGGCGGCTCCTCTGGCTACACCTTC. Protein: CASSLAGGSSGYTF. J is TRBJ1-2 and V is TRBV7-9; D gene ambiguous. CDR1 is SEHNR and CDR2 is FQNEAQ in the germline V gene (reference sequence). The V end was cut by 0 bases, the J end by 7 bases, with 12 bases between. The CDR3 consists of 14 residues.

V and J are TRBV6-1 and TRBJ2-7, with TRBD2 matching over 12 bases. The CDR3 has 16 amino acids. V gave up 1 base and J gave up 4 bases; unmatched junction bases: 5. The germline gives CDR1 MNHNS, CDR2 SASEGT. The CDR3 sequence: CASSEGSSGRGYEQYF. The CDR3 nucleotides read TGTGCCAGCAGTGAAGGGTCTAGCGGGAGGGGGTACGAGCAGTACTTC.

The chain uses TRBV27 and TRBJ2-3; D could derive from TRBD1 or TRBD2 (5 bases each). Germline CDR1 MNHEY, CDR2 SMNVEV (reference sequence). Trimming cost V 8 bases and J 0 bases, with 12 bases left between them. The CDR3 totals 14 residues. The CDR3 region has the DNA TGTGCCAGCGCCTTCGGGGCTAGCACAGATACGCAGTATTTT. This sequence encodes CASAFGASTDTQYF.

On this clone: This sample includes further DNA sequences coding for the same CDR3. The chain employs TRBV30 and TRBJ2-5; possible D gene TRBD2, 6 bases. The CDR3 has 11 amino acids. V was trimmed by 2 bases and J by 5 bases, leaving 6 bases between them. Germline CDR1 is GTSNPN and CDR2 is SVGIG (reference sequence). CDR3 sequence reads: CAWSRGETQYF. CDR3 DNA sequence: TGTGCCTGGAGTCGGGGGGAGACCCAGTACTTC. The full variable domain, with the rest looked up from reference TRBV30 and TRBJ2-5, is SQTIHQWPATLVQPVGSPLSLECTVEGTSNPNLYWYRQAAGRGLQLLFYSVGIGQISSEVPQNLSASRPQDRQFILSSKKLLLSDSGFYLCAWSRGETQYFGPGTRLLVL.

The V and J genes are TRBV3-2 and TRBJ1-2. TRBV3-2 is given as a pseudogene. This CDR3 comprises 9 residues. The CDR3 spells CASSQGYTF. The CDR3 DNA is TGTGCCAGCAGCCAGGGGTACACCTTC.

With respect to this clone: This sample also contains other DNA sequences that code for the same CDR3. V usage is TRBV5-1 and J usage is TRBJ2-7; D gene uncertain. There are 14 residues in the CDR3. Looked up from germline, CDR1 is SGHRS and CDR2 is YFSETQ. V was cut by 0 bases and J by 2 bases, with 9 bases left in between. The CDR3 spells CASSLDPGPYEQYF. CDR3 DNA sequence: TGCGCCAGCAGCTTGGACCCGGGTCCCTACGAGCAGTACTTC.

The V call is TRBV18, the J call TRBJ1-1; unclear D gene. Germline-derived CDR1 and CDR2 are KGHSH and LQKENI. The CDR3 spans 14 residues. The V end was cut by 6 bases, the J end by 4 bases, with 15 bases between. The CDR3 loop reads CASSPSREATEAFF. The CDR3 coding sequence is TGTGCCAGCTCCCCAAGCCGCGAGGCCACTGAAGCTTTCTTT.

This clone was found a few times. The chain has TRBV28 and TRBJ1-2; tentative D call: TRBD1 (5 bases). Germline values: CDR1 MDHEN, CDR2 SYDVKM. CDR3 size: 14 residues. The V and J ends lost 7 bases and 0 bases respectively, with 12 bases between them. The CDR3: CASTPGGTNYGYTF. The CDR3 bases are TGTGCCAGCACCCCCGGGGGTACTAACTATGGCTACACCTTC.

The chain couples TRBV25-1 to TRBJ2-1; D unresolved. V was shortened by 3 bases and J by 7 bases, with 13 bases between the two germline ends. The germline CDR1 and CDR2 sequences are MGHDK and SYGVNS. The CDR3 has 14 amino acids. The CDR3 DNA reads as TGTGCCAGCAGTGACCCGCCCCCTGGGAATGAGCAGTTCTTC. Its protein is CASSDPPPGNEQFF.

The chain links TRBV7-3 to TRBJ2-7; unclear D gene. Trimming took 6 bases from V and 7 from J, leaving 13 bases between them. This CDR3 comprises 12 residues. CDR1 is SGHTA and CDR2 is FQGTGA in the germline V gene. CDR3 loop: CASRGSSLEQYF. CDR3 nucleotides: TGTGCCAGCAGAGGCAGCAGTTTAGAGCAGTACTTC.

This chain connects TRBV7-9 to TRBJ2-1; D remains unclear. Trimming took 3 bases from V and 4 from J, leaving 10 bases between them. Germline values: CDR1 SEHNR, CDR2 FQNEAQ (reference sequence). This CDR3 is 14 amino acids long. The CDR3 coding sequence is TGTGCCAGCAGCTTGGTGGTGGGTTACAATGAGCAGTTCTTC. This gives the protein CASSLVVGYNEQFF.

The rearrangement joins TRBV30 to TRBJ2-3; 8 nucleotides agree with TRBD1. The CDR3 has 12 amino acids. The V segment lost 8 bases and the J segment 4 bases; nucleotides outside the gene matches: 5. The germline V gene encodes CDR1 GTSNPN and CDR2 SVGIG (reference sequence). CDR3 residues: CAGRGRPDTQYF. The DNA of the CDR3 is TGTGCCGGCAGGGGGCGCCCAGATACGCAGTATTTT. The full variable domain, its missing parts supplied by reference TRBV30 and TRBJ2-3, is SQTIHQWPATLVQPVGSPLSLECTVEGTSNPNLYWYRQAAGRGLQLLFYSVGIGQISSEVPQNLSASRPQDRQFILSSKKLLLSDSGFYLCAGRGRPDTQYFGPGTRLTVL.

The chain uses TRBV7-2 and TRBJ2-3; possible D gene TRBD2, 5 bases. Trimming stripped 5 bases from V and 2 bases from J, with 14 bases between. The CDR3 is 15 residues long. Germline V CDR1 and CDR2: SGHTA, FQGNSA. Here the CDR3 reads CASSRGPPDTDTQYF. The CDR3 region has the DNA TGTGCCAGCAGCCGAGGGCCACCAGACACAGATACGCAGTATTTT.

CDR3 nucleotide sequence: TGTGCCAGCTCATCACGGACTGGTAAAAGAGATACGCAGTATTTT. Protein: CASSSRTGKRDTQYF. V usage is TRBV18 and J usage is TRBJ2-3, with D tentatively TRBD2 (5 bases). There are 15 residues in the CDR3. Trimming removed 5 bases from V and 5 bases from J, with 17 bases in between. CDR1 and CDR2 (germline): KGHSH, LQKENI.

V gene TRBV30 combines with J gene TRBJ2-6, with 10 bases lining up with TRBD1. Germline loops: CDR1 GTSNPN, CDR2 SVGIG (reference sequence). Trimming at V came to 6 bases and at J to 9 bases, leaving 11 bases not matched to a gene. This CDR3 has 15 residues. DNA for the CDR3: TGTGCCTGCCGATACCGGGACAGGGGAGTCAACGTCCTGACTTTC. Its translation is CACRYRDRGVNVLTF.

The genes are TRBV2 and TRBJ1-2; TRBD1 matches 7 bases. V was pared by 6 bases and J by 6 bases, with 10 bases of the junction left unmatched. Germline V CDR1 and CDR2: SNHLY, FYNNEI. This CDR3 region has 14 residues. DNA of the CDR3: TGTGCCAGCAGAGCTTCCAGGGGGGTAGATGGCTACACCTTC. It encodes CASRASRGVDGYTF. Supplemented by reference TRBV2 and TRBJ1-2, the full variable domain reads EPEVTQTPSHQVTQMGQEVILRCVPISNHLYFYWYRQILGQKVEFLVSFYNNEISEKSEIFDDQFSVERPDGSNFTLKIRSTKLEDSAMYFCASRASRGVDGYTFGSGTRLTVV.

V is TRBV11-3 and J is TRBJ1-3, with D possibly TRBD1 on 6 matching bases. Germline CDR1 and CDR2: SGHNT and YENEEA. The CDR3 consists of 15 residues. The V end lost 2 bases, the J end lost 4 bases, and 12 bases lay between the germline ends. CDR3 in amino acids: CASSLRTGSGNTIYF. The CDR3 DNA follows: TGTGCCAGCAGCTTAAGAACAGGGTCAGGAAACACCATATATTTT. The entire variable domain, with the rest obtained from reference TRBV11-3 and TRBJ1-3, is as follows: EAGVVQSPRYKIIEKKQPVAFWCNPISGHNTLYWYLQNLGQGPELLIRYENEEAVDDSQLPKDRFSAERLKGVDSTLKIQPAELGDSAVYLCASSLRTGSGNTIYFGEGSWLTVV.

The chain employs TRBV4-1 and TRBJ2-7; D possibly corresponds to TRBD1 (6 bases). The CDR3 length is 14 residues. Deletions cut 5 bases from V and 3 bases from J, with 14 bases between. Germline V gene data show CDR1 as MGHRA and CDR2 as YSYEKL. CDR3 residues: CASSYSGQSYEQYF. CDR3 DNA: TGCGCCAGCAGCTATTCAGGACAGAGCTACGAGCAGTACTTC.